This T cell receptor beta chain derives from a study of T cells after yellow fever vaccination. As for the study in general: The SMART-Seq v4 Ultra Low Input method served to prepare the low-cell-number fractions.

TCRdb reprocessed the 5' RACE reads via MiXCR and lists one record per CDR3 protein. The table shows about 240,000 distinct CDR3 sequences, with roughly 3.7% occurring only once. In this sample, this clonotype turned up many times. What it recognizes is unknown. Findings and caveats of the study: A weaker but faster secondary response was observed, peaking on day 5 versus 15.

Trimming at V came to 4 bases and at J to 5 bases, leaving 4 bases not matched to a gene. This CDR3 has 14 amino acids. Germline V lookup: CDR1 SGHRS, CDR2 YFSETQ. The sequence was collected from a man between 18 and 29 years old who received the YFV17D yellow fever vaccine. The chain recombines TRBV5-1 with TRBJ1-1, with 11 nucleotides matching TRBD1. The starting material was PBMCs, obtained 15 days after the yellow fever booster vaccination. CDR3 nucleotides: TGCGCCAGCAGCAAGGACAGGGGGCCTACTGAAGCTTTCTTT. It translates to CASSKDRGPTEAFF.